This paragraph covers one TCR beta chain sequence. Its antigen remains unknown. The sample belongs to a study of CXCR3-negative and CXCR3-positive naive CD8 T cells. General study findings and limits: More hydrophobic TRB CDR3s occurred in CXCR3-positive than in CXCR3-negative naive cells.

The method, 5' RACE with UMI labels, was used to prepare the TRB cDNA libraries. Following a re-call of the 5' RACE reads, TCRdb has one entry per CDR3 protein and lacks DNA. The table for this sample gives about 120,000 distinct CDR3 sequences. The CDR3 consists of 13 residues. The TCR sequence derives from a human donor in good health. Some clones in this sample may be carry-over from other donors' samples. The specimen sequenced was naive CXCR3- CD8+ T cells from blood. Specified subset: CD45RO-CCR7+CD27+CD95- naive CD8+ T cells lacking CXCR3 (TNR3-). This chain joins TRBV12-3 or TRBV12-4 and TRBJ2-2. This chain's CDR3 is CASSSPHTGELFF.